The 14 T cell receptor beta chains below were found in one sample sequenced in a study of CDR3 diversity in severe acne. TCRdb recomputed calls from the PCR reads with MiXCR, one row per CDR3 protein. The sample lists roughly 93,000 distinct CDR3 sequences; roughly 49% were seen once. Specimen: blood. The origin of the receptors is a male donor with severe acne vulgaris.

To note about this clonotype: A read error may explain this, as a much larger clone is one base away. This chain joins TRBV7-9 and TRBJ2-2; perhaps TRBD2 as D (5 bases). The germline V gene encodes CDR1 SEHNR and CDR2 FQNEAQ (reference sequence). The CDR3 consists of 15 residues. The CDR3 spells CASSLGGYSTGELLF. The CDR3 DNA sequence: TGTGCCAGCAGCTTAGGAGGATACTCCACCGGGGAGCTGCTTTTT.

DNA of the CDR3: TGCGCCAGCAGCATTGACTGGAACACCGGGGAGCTGTTTTTT. It encodes CASSIDWNTGELFF. This rearrangement joins TRBV5-1 to TRBJ2-2; D not certain. Germline V lookup: CDR1 SGHRS, CDR2 YFSETQ. The CDR3 totals 14 residues. V lost 4 bases, J lost 1 base, and 8 bases lay in between. Filled out from reference TRBV5-1 and TRBJ2-2, the complete variable domain reads KAGVTQTPRYLIKTRGQQVTLSCSPISGHRSVSWYQQTPGQGLQFLFEYFSETQRNKGNFPGRFSGRQFSNSRSEMNVSTLELGDSALYLCASSIDWNTGELFFGEGSRLTVL.

The sample holds many counts of this clonotype. V gene TRBV19 combines with J gene TRBJ2-3; 8 bases agree with TRBD1. J lost 4 bases, V lost 0 bases, and 6 bases had no gene match. The CDR3 length is 16 residues. Germline V gene data show CDR1 as LNHDA and CDR2 as SQIVND (reference sequence). CDR3 amino acids: CASSIDPGTGPDTQYF. DNA for the CDR3: TGTGCCAGTAGTATAGATCCGGGGACAGGTCCAGATACGCAGTATTTT. Variable domain in full (rest from reference TRBV19 and TRBJ2-3): DGGITQSPKYLFRKEGQNVTLSCEQNLNHDAMYWYRQDPGQGLRLIYYSQIVNDFQKGDIAEGYSVSREKKESFPLTVTSAQKNPTAFYLCASSIDPGTGPDTQYFGPGTRLTVL.

This rearrangement joins TRBV10-2 to TRBJ1-1; D gene uncertain. V was cut by 6 bases and J by 2 bases, with 16 bases left in between. Germline V CDR1 and CDR2: WSHSY, SAAADI. The CDR3 extends over 15 amino acids. For the CDR3, the DNA is TGCGCCAGCAGACTCGGACTAGAGGATAACACTGAAGCTTTCTTT. The encoded protein is CASRLGLEDNTEAFF.

The rearrangement uses TRBV19 and TRBJ1-5; TRBD1 agrees at 8 bases. Germline loops: CDR1 LNHDA, CDR2 SQIVND (reference sequence). V lost 5 bases, J lost 5 bases, and 17 bases stayed unmatched. The CDR3 contains 18 residues. The CDR3 protein is CASSPFASRRGLDQPQHF. CDR3 DNA: TGTGCCAGTAGTCCCTTTGCCTCCCGCAGGGGGCTAGATCAGCCCCAGCATTTT.

The V call is TRBV7-3, the J call TRBJ2-7, with TRBD1 matching 9 bases. With V trimmed by 5 bases and J by 4 bases, 9 bases remained unmatched. Germline V gene lookup returns CDR1 SGHTA and CDR2 FQGTGA. This CDR3 has 15 residues. DNA of the CDR3: TGTGCCAGCAGCGCTCCGGGACAGGGTTGGTACGAGCAGTACTTC. This codes for CASSAPGQGWYEQYF.

This chain links TRBV13 with TRBJ1-3; a possible D gene is TRBD1 (5 bases). The CDR3 is made up of 16 amino acids. V lost 5 bases and J lost 1, with 15 bases in between. CDR1 and CDR2 from the germline V gene are PRHDT and FYEKMQ (reference sequence). The CDR3 region is CASSERTRLSGNTIYF. The CDR3 DNA is TGTGCCAGCAGCGAACGGACACGGCTGTCTGGAAACACCATATATTTT.

V is TRBV29-1 and J is TRBJ1-5; a weak D match, TRBD1 (5 bases). Per germline, CDR1 SQVTM and CDR2 ANQGSEA. This CDR3 has 13 amino acids. V was cut by 6 bases and J by 5 bases, with 14 bases left in between. The CDR3 region is CSVAGGTDQPQHF. The CDR3 DNA reads as TGCAGCGTAGCTGGGGGAACGGATCAGCCCCAGCATTTT.

The chain couples TRBV4-2 to TRBJ2-3; D is possibly TRBD1 (6 bases). Trimming shortened V by 0 bases and J by 11 bases, and 9 bases separated the two germline ends. Germline-derived CDR1 and CDR2 are LGHNA and YNFKEQ. The length of the CDR3 is 12 residues. The CDR3 sequence: CASSQEQGLQYF. CDR3 nucleotides: TGTGCCAGCAGCCAAGAACAGGGATTGCAGTATTTT.

This clonotype occurred once. The chain combines TRBV10-2 with TRBJ2-7; D is undetermined. V lost 7 bases and J lost 3, with 7 bases in between. In germline, CDR1 is WSHSY, CDR2 SAAADI. The CDR3 runs to 11 residues. The CDR3 nucleotides are TGCGCCAGCATCGGAGACTACGAGCAGTACTTC. Amino acids: CASIGDYEQYF.

The chain joins TRBV28 to TRBJ2-6, with D perhaps matching TRBD2 (5 bases). The CDR3 loop spans 17 amino acids. Germline lookup yields CDR1 MDHEN and CDR2 SYDVKM. V lost 3 bases, J lost 0 bases, and 12 bases lay in between. This chain's CDR3 is CASSFERANSGANVLTF. The CDR3 DNA follows: TGTGCCAGCAGTTTCGAGAGGGCAAACTCTGGGGCCAACGTCCTGACTTTC.

This chain links TRBV5-1 with TRBJ2-1; the match to TRBD1 covers 8 bases. Losses at the gene ends were 4 bases for V and 4 bases for J; bases not matched to a gene: 10. Germline-derived CDR1 and CDR2 are SGHRS and YFSETQ. The CDR3 loop spans 16 amino acids. The CDR3 sequence: CASSPAMQGAYNEQFF. DNA of the CDR3: TGCGCCAGCAGCCCGGCAATGCAGGGGGCTTACAATGAGCAGTTCTTC.

This clonotype was seen just once. CDR3 in amino acids: CASSYSDGYTF. The DNA of the CDR3 is TGTGCCAGCAGCTATTCGGATGGCTACACCTTC. The chain joins TRBV7-8 to TRBJ1-2; D is undetermined. The V end was cut by 4 bases, the J end by 6 bases, with 6 bases between. This CDR3 is 11 amino acids long. The V gene's germline CDR1 is SGHVS and CDR2 FQNEAQ.

This clonotype was found many times. This sequence joins TRBV12-3 or TRBV12-4 and TRBJ1-2, with D perhaps TRBD1 (5 bases). Trimming removed 4 bases at V and 8 bases at J, with 8 bases between. The length of the CDR3 is 11 residues. CDR3 bases: TGTGCCAGCAGTTGGGGGGACGGCTACACCTTC. This gives the protein CASSWGDGYTF.